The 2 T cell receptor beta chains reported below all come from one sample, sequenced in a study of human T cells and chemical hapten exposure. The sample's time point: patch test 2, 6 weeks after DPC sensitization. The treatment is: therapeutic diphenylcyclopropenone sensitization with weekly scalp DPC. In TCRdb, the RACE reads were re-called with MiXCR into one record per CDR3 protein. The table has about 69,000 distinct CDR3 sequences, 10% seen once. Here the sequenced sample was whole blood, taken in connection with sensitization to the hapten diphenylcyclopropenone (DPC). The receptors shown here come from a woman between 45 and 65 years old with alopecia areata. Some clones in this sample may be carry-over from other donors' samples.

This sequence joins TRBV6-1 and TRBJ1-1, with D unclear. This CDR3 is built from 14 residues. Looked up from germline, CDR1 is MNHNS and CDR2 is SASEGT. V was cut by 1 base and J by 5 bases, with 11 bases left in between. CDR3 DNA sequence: TGTGCCAGCAGTGAAGAGATGATCGGAACTGAAGCTTTCTTT. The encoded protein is CASSEEMIGTEAFF.

The CDR3 region has the DNA TGTGCCAGCAGCCAACTAGCGGGAGGGAGACCCACAGATACGCAGTATTTT. It encodes CASSQLAGGRPTDTQYF. The rearrangement links TRBV3-1 to TRBJ2-3; TRBD2 aligns across 12 bases. Trimming removed 2 bases from V and 2 bases from J; junction bases left unmatched: 5. CDR3 length: 17 amino acids. The germline V gene has CDR1 LGHDT and CDR2 YNNKEL (reference sequence).